The 11 T cell receptor beta chains presented below share a single source sample, sequenced in a study of T cell clonality in common variable immunodeficiency. Notes on the study in general: Reportedly, TCR beta sequences from common variable immunodeficiency showed fewer deletions and N-nucleotide insertions.

Their antigens are not known. TCRdb keeps only in-frame clones here, not all; method: immunoSEQ multiplex PCR. The sample has more than 30,000 clones, none seen only once; the top ten hold roughly 5.4%. Sequencing was done on a sample of peripheral blood mononuclear cells. Receptor source: a human donor with common variable immunodeficiency.

This clone was detected only a few times. The read ends 3 residues early relative to the CDR3; the germline J gene fills the gap. The chain combines TRBV7-6 with TRBJ2-5, with 7 bases aligning to TRBD2. This CDR3 contains 14 residues. The V gene end was trimmed by 2 bases and the J gene end by 5 bases; junction bases not matched to a gene: 5. Looked up from germline, CDR1 is SGHVS and CDR2 is FNYEAQ. CDR3 loop: CASSLPQGGETQYF. CDR3 DNA (partial): TGTGCCAGCAGCTTACCCCAGGGAGGGGAGACC.

In its sample, this clone was seen a few times. The CDR3 end lies 3 residues beyond the end of the read and is filled in from the germline J gene. V gene TRBV30 combines with J gene TRBJ1-4; maybe TRBD1 (5 bases). The CDR3 is 12 residues long. The V gene's germline CDR1 is GTSNPN and CDR2 SVGIG (reference sequence). The V gene lost 0 bases and the J gene lost 7 bases, with 6 bases spanning the gap. The CDR3 region is CAWSVGAEKLFF. CDR3 DNA, as far as it was read: TGTGCCTGGAGTGTAGGGGCTGAAAAA.

This clone was counted at least ten times. The CDR3 here is CASSAGTGSYGYTF. Incomplete CDR3 DNA: TGCGCCAGCAGCGCCGGGACAGGATCCTATGGC. The chain links TRBV5-1 to TRBJ1-2; 8 nucleotides line up with TRBD1. The CDR3 goes on 3 residues after the read ends, and that part is filled in from the germline J gene. V lost 4 bases to trimming and J lost 4 bases; unmatched junction nucleotides: 6. Germline values: CDR1 SGHRS, CDR2 YFSETQ. The CDR3 sequence is 14 residues long.

In this sample, this clone turned up many times. The observed sequence ends 3 residues before the CDR3 terminus, with the missing tail filled in from the germline J gene. The J gene is TRBJ2-5, the V gene TRBV20-1, with D perhaps matching TRBD2 (6 bases). Trimming removed 7 bases from V and 5 bases from J, with 11 bases in between. Germline V CDR1 and CDR2: DFQATT, SNEGSKA (reference sequence). The CDR3 extends over 11 amino acids. The sequenced CDR3 bases are TGCAGTGTCCCTGGGGGGGAGACC. Translated: CSVPGGET. The full CDR3 reads CSVPGGETQYF.

In this sample, this clone turned up many times. Read data end 3 residues before the CDR3 end; the end is taken from the germline J gene. The chain uses TRBV5-5 and TRBJ2-7; TRBD2 might be the D (6 bases). The germline V and J ends were trimmed by 3 bases and 2 bases, with 15 bases remaining between them. CDR3 length equals 15 residues. Germline CDR1 SGHKS, CDR2 YYEKEE (reference sequence). CDR3 DNA (partial): TGTGCCAGCAGCTCCCGAGCGGGCGGCCCCTACGAG. It translates to CASSSRAGGPYE. The CDR3 in full is CASSSRAGGPYEQYF.

The CDR3 loop reads CAWSTGKGYEQYF. Incomplete CDR3 DNA: TGTGCCTGGAGTACGGGGAAGGGCTACGAG. The chain has TRBV30 and TRBJ2-7, with a tentative D call TRBD2 (5 bases). The read terminates 3 residues before the CDR3 end, so the remaining end is supplied by the germline J gene. The CDR3 length is 13 residues. From germline, CDR1 is GTSNPN and CDR2 SVGIG (reference sequence). The V and J ends lost 2 bases and 3 bases respectively, with 11 bases between them.

There are many counts of this clone. The CDR3 is cut off 3 residues early in the read; its end comes from the germline J gene. V and J are TRBV9 and TRBJ1-1, with 7 bases that match TRBD1. Trimming removed 0 bases from V and 6 bases from J; junction bases left unmatched: 5. The CDR3 length is 14 residues. Germline values: CDR1 SGDLS, CDR2 YYNGEE. The CDR3 loop is CASSVEGGGSEAFF. Incomplete CDR3 DNA: TGTGCCAGCAGCGTAGAGGGAGGGGGCTCTGAA.

In this sample, this clone turned up a few times. Read coverage stops 3 residues before the CDR3 terminus; the germline J gene supplies the remainder. The chain combines TRBV19 with TRBJ1-1, with no clear D. The CDR3 contains 11 residues. Germline CDR1 is LNHDA and CDR2 is SQIVND (reference sequence). Partial CDR3 DNA: TGTGCCAGTGGGCTGGCTTACGAA. Protein: CASGLAYE. The whole CDR3 is CASGLAYEAFF.

This clone has ten or more counts. The sequence runs out 3 residues before the end of the CDR3; the remainder is reconstructed from the germline J gene. The chain joins TRBV30 to TRBJ2-7, with 8 bases identical to TRBD1. J gave up 2 bases and V 0 bases, and 9 bases lay outside the gene matches. Per the germline V gene, CDR1 is GTSNPN and CDR2 is SVGIG (reference sequence). The CDR3 is 16 amino acids. Here the CDR3 reads CAWSVGRTGKPYEQYF. The sequenced part of the CDR3 DNA is TGTGCCTGGAGTGTAGGTCGGACAGGGAAGCCCTACGAG.

Concerning this clone itself: The CDR3 end is not reached by the read, which stops 3 residues before it; the germline J gene fills it in. The J gene is TRBJ2-3, the V gene TRBV7-8, with D maybe TRBD1 (6 bases). V lost 5 bases to trimming and J lost 2 bases, with 17 bases between them. The CDR3 loop spans 16 amino acids. From germline, CDR1 is SGHVS and CDR2 FQNEAQ. The CDR3 loop reads CASSPYTGINTDTQYF. Partial CDR3 DNA: TGTGCCAGCAGCCCCTACACAGGGATAAACACAGATACG.

On this clone itself: The read halts 3 residues ahead of the CDR3 end, with the missing end drawn from the germline J gene. The chain carries TRBV2 and TRBJ2-5, with D hard to call. Germline-derived CDR1 and CDR2 are SNHLY and FYNNEI. V was trimmed by 4 bases and J by 5 bases, leaving 8 bases between them. The CDR3 sequence is 12 residues long. Incomplete CDR3 DNA: TGTGCCAGCAGTGTGAAGGGTGAGACC. Encoded protein: CASSVKGET. The complete CDR3 reads CASSVKGETQYF.